The next 28 T cell receptor beta chains were all read from a single sample in a study of cytomegalovirus exposure and HLA in healthy donors. The primer mix had 60 Vbeta and 13 Jbeta primers. Data came from immunoSEQ multiplex PCR; TCRdb stores just in-frame clones and leaves some out. The data hold about 200,000 clones, with more than 80% observed a single time. Material: PBMCs. The receptors shown here come from a young man in good health and CMV-seronegative.

This clone was detected a few times. The genes are TRBV6-5 and TRBJ1-2; a weak D match, TRBD1 (5 bases). Germline loops: CDR1 MNHEY, CDR2 SVGAGI. V was shortened by 2 bases and J by 4 bases, with 14 bases between the two germline ends. This CDR3 has 15 amino acids. This chain's CDR3 is CASSYNGGDFYGYTF. The DNA for the CDR3 is TGTGCCAGCAGTTACAACGGTGGGGACTTCTATGGCTACACCTTC.

The sample holds a few counts of this clone. This chain connects TRBV29-1 to TRBJ1-3, with D possibly TRBD1 on 5 matching bases. The CDR3 runs 12 residues. Trimming stripped 6 bases from V and 9 bases from J, with 15 bases between. Germline V CDR1 and CDR2: SQVTM, ANQGSEA. CDR3 residues: CSVNGGHSTIYF. The CDR3 nucleotides read TGCAGCGTGAACGGGGGTCATAGCACCATATATTTT.

The V gene is TRBV7-9, the J gene TRBJ2-7, with D perhaps TRBD2 (5 bases). There are 15 residues in the CDR3. Per germline, CDR1 SEHNR and CDR2 FQNEAQ (reference sequence). V lost 0 bases and J 5 bases, leaving 14 bases between the germline ends. CDR3 in DNA: TGTGCCAGCAGCTTAGCGCGCGGAGGTAAAAACGAGCAGTACTTC. Amino acids: CASSLARGGKNEQYF.

This clone was recorded a few times. The chain recombines TRBV10-3 with TRBJ2-7; TRBD1 matches 10 bases. Germline CDR1 and CDR2: ENHRY and SYGVKD. The CDR3 runs to 15 residues. The V gene end was trimmed by 0 bases and the J gene end by 2 bases; junction bases not matched to a gene: 1. The CDR3 protein is CAISESDRGAYEQYF. The CDR3 DNA sequence: TGTGCCATCAGTGAGTCGGACAGGGGGGCCTACGAGCAGTACTTC.

This sequence joins TRBV6-5 and TRBJ2-5, with D maybe TRBD1 (6 bases). This CDR3 comprises 15 residues. Looked up from germline, CDR1 is MNHEY and CDR2 is SVGAGI. Trimming removed 4 bases at V and 2 bases at J, with 14 bases between. The CDR3 bases are TGTGCCAGCAGTTTATTAGGGGGTGGACAAGAGACCCAGTACTTC. It specifies CASSLLGGGQETQYF.

The V call is TRBV6-6, the J call TRBJ1-2, with 9 positions matching TRBD1. V trimming: 5 bases; J trimming: 6 bases; junction bases outside the gene matches: 10. The CDR3 runs 15 residues. Germline CDR1 and CDR2: MNHNY and SVGAGI (reference sequence). CDR3 protein: CASSRRTGDLDGYTF. CDR3 DNA: TGTGCCAGCAGTCGGCGGACAGGGGATTTGGATGGCTACACCTTC.

The chain has TRBV11-2 and TRBJ2-7; 7 bases fit TRBD1. Germline CDR1 is SGHAT and CDR2 is FQNNGV. Trimming removed 8 bases from V and 3 bases from J; junction bases left unmatched: 13. This CDR3 region has 15 residues. The chain's CDR3 is CASRRVQGVYYEQYF. The CDR3, as DNA: TGTGCCAGCCGGCGGGTGCAGGGGGTGTACTACGAGCAGTACTTC.

V gene TRBV27 combines with J gene TRBJ2-1, with 8 positions matching TRBD1. Losses at the gene ends were 0 bases for V and 8 bases for J; bases not matched to a gene: 9. This CDR3 comprises 16 residues. In germline, CDR1 is MNHEY, CDR2 SMNVEV (reference sequence). The CDR3 reads CASSLSRQGYGDEQFF. The CDR3 DNA sequence: TGTGCCAGCAGTTTATCGAGACAGGGGTATGGTGATGAGCAGTTCTTC.

The chain employs TRBV18 and TRBJ1-4; the match to TRBD1 covers 7 bases. This CDR3 spans 14 amino acids. Germline V gives CDR1 KGHSH, CDR2 LQKENI. The V segment lost 5 bases and the J segment 6 bases; nucleotides outside the gene matches: 6. The CDR3 DNA follows: TGTGCCAGCTCAGAGACAGGGCGAGATGAAAAACTGTTTTTT. Protein: CASSETGRDEKLFF.

The chain is built from TRBV2 and TRBJ1-1; 9 positions match TRBD1. The CDR3 runs 16 residues. Germline CDR1 SNHLY, CDR2 FYNNEI. J gave up 3 bases and V 6 bases, and 11 bases lay outside the gene matches. The CDR3 DNA reads TGTGCCAGCAGAGACCAAAACAGGGGGCGCGACACTGAAGCTTTCTTT. It specifies CASRDQNRGRDTEAFF. Full variable domain (missing parts from reference TRBV2 and TRBJ1-1): EPEVTQTPSHQVTQMGQEVILRCVPISNHLYFYWYRQILGQKVEFLVSFYNNEISEKSEIFDDQFSVERPDGSNFTLKIRSTKLEDSAMYFCASRDQNRGRDTEAFFGQGTRLTVV.

DNA of the CDR3: TGTGCCAGCAGCTTAGATGCGGGAACCAATCAGCCCCAGCATTTT. Translation gives CASSLDAGTNQPQHF. The genes are TRBV7-9 and TRBJ1-5, with D unclear. Looked up from germline, CDR1 is SEHNR and CDR2 is FQNEAQ (reference sequence). CDR3 length: 15 residues. Deletions cut 1 base from V and 3 bases from J, with 10 bases between.

The chain recombines TRBV7-3 with TRBJ2-5; tentative D call: TRBD2 (6 bases). From germline, CDR1 is SGHTA and CDR2 FQGTGA. This CDR3 region has 15 residues. Trimming cost V 2 bases and J 1 base, with 11 bases left between them. CDR3 sequence reads: CASSLGPSAQETQYF. For the CDR3, the DNA is TGTGCCAGCAGCTTAGGGCCTAGCGCCCAAGAGACCCAGTACTTC.

The chain employs TRBV29-1 and TRBJ1-2, with a tentative D call TRBD1 (5 bases). This CDR3 region has 13 residues. V was shortened by 2 bases and J by 5 bases, with 12 bases between the two germline ends. Germline lookup yields CDR1 SQVTM and CDR2 ANQGSEA. Here the CDR3 DNA reads TGCAGCGTTGAAACAGGCCTGGGGTATGGCTACACCTTC. Encoded protein: CSVETGLGYGYTF.

The chain combines TRBV4-2 with TRBJ1-6; perhaps TRBD1 as D (5 bases). Germline V gives CDR1 LGHNA, CDR2 YNFKEQ. CDR3 length: 16 residues. V lost 4 bases to trimming and J lost 7 bases, with 17 bases between them. The CDR3 protein is CASSRGESRNNSPLHF. CDR3 coding DNA: TGTGCCAGCAGCCGGGGGGAGAGCAGGAACAATTCACCCCTCCACTTT.

A remark on this clone: Other DNA sequences in the sample encode the same CDR3. This chain connects TRBV5-6 to TRBJ2-7; the D is unclear. The CDR3 spans 12 residues. Germline V gene data show CDR1 as SGHDT and CDR2 as YYEEEE. V lost 1 base and J 0 bases, leaving 2 bases between the germline ends. The CDR3 DNA reads TGTGCCAGCAGCTTGTACTCCTACGAGCAGTACTTC. Translated: CASSLYSYEQYF.

The CDR3 DNA reads as TGCGCCAGCAGCCACCAAAAGGAGGCAGGGGGCGGGAAACTGTTTTTT. This encodes CASSHQKEAGGGKLFF. The V call is TRBV4-3, the J call TRBJ1-4; 8 nucleotides align to TRBD1. V was clipped by 3 bases and J by 11 bases; unmatched bases: 14. Germline V gene lookup returns CDR1 LGHNA and CDR2 YSLEER. The CDR3 has 16 amino acids.

The J gene is TRBJ1-1, the V gene TRBV7-9; D possibly corresponds to TRBD1 (5 bases). This CDR3 region has 13 residues. CDR1 SEHNR and CDR2 FQNEAQ come from the germline V gene (reference sequence). V lost 5 bases to trimming and J lost 3 bases, with 10 bases between them. CDR3 in DNA: TGTGCCAGCAGCCTATCACAGGACACTGAAGCTTTCTTT. Encoded protein: CASSLSQDTEAFF.

This clone was detected once. The rearrangement links TRBV2 to TRBJ1-2; 10 bases agree with TRBD1. The germline V gene encodes CDR1 SNHLY and CDR2 FYNNEI. V was pared by 10 bases and J by 4 bases, with 9 bases of the junction left unmatched. This CDR3 has 14 residues. The CDR3 region has the DNA TGTGCCACCATCCGGGACAGGGGAGGCTATGGCTACACCTTC. Its protein product is CATIRDRGGYGYTF.

This clone appeared a few times. The chain is built from TRBV13 and TRBJ1-3, with D maybe TRBD1 (6 bases). Deletions cut 5 bases from V and 4 bases from J, with 21 bases between. Germline V gene data show CDR1 as PRHDT and CDR2 as FYEKMQ (reference sequence). The CDR3 contains 17 residues. The CDR3 here is CASSRIDRTDRGNTIYF. The CDR3 DNA sequence: TGTGCCAGCAGCCGAATAGACCGGACCGACAGGGGAAACACCATATATTTT.

J is TRBJ2-7 and V is TRBV27, with a weak D call TRBD2 (7 bases). The germline gives CDR1 MNHEY, CDR2 SMNVEV (reference sequence). The CDR3 covers 16 residues. V shed 0 bases and J shed 1 base, with 13 bases lying between them. Here the CDR3 reads CASSLSGGGFSYEQYF. The DNA for the CDR3 is TGTGCCAGCAGTTTATCGGGGGGGGGCTTTTCCTACGAGCAGTACTTC.

This clone was detected a few times. DNA of the CDR3: TGTGCCAGCAGCTTAGGTGGCGGGGGTCGACGGGAGACCCAGTACTTC. As protein: CASSLGGGGRRETQYF. The J gene is TRBJ2-5, the V gene TRBV7-6; 7 nucleotides agree with TRBD2. The CDR3 sequence is 16 residues long. Germline V gene data show CDR1 as SGHVS and CDR2 as FNYEAQ. V lost 1 base to trimming and J lost 5 bases; unmatched junction nucleotides: 10.

This clone was counted a single time. The chain employs TRBV5-1 and TRBJ2-7; D gene unclear. V was shortened by 3 bases and J by 6 bases, with 10 bases between the two germline ends. CDR3 length equals 12 residues. Per the germline V gene, CDR1 is SGHRS and CDR2 is YFSETQ. For the CDR3, the DNA is TGCGCCAGCAGCTCCATTTCCAGCGAGCAGTACTTC. Protein sequence: CASSSISSEQYF.

The chain is built from TRBV2 and TRBJ2-3; 12 bases agree with TRBD2. Unmatched junction bases numbered 6, after V lost 6 bases and J lost 2 bases. Germline CDR1 reads SNHLY; CDR2 reads FYNNEI. The CDR3 consists of 16 residues. The CDR3 DNA reads as TGTGCCAGCAGGGCACTAGCGGGGGGATTCACAGATACGCAGTATTTT. The encoded protein is CASRALAGGFTDTQYF.

The chain employs TRBV7-9 and TRBJ1-2, with a possible D match to TRBD1 (5 bases). The V gene lost 2 bases and the J gene lost 4 bases, with 11 bases spanning the gap. Per germline, CDR1 SEHNR and CDR2 FQNEAQ (reference sequence). This CDR3 is built from 14 residues. CDR3 sequence (DNA): TGTGCCAGCAGCTTATCCATCGGGGGCTATGGCTACACCTTC. Amino acids: CASSLSIGGYGYTF. Looking up the rest from reference TRBV7-9 and TRBJ1-2 gives the full variable domain: DTGVSQNPRHKITKRGQNVTFRCDPISEHNRLYWYRQTLGQGPEFLTYFQNEAQLEKSRLLSDRFSAERPKGSFSTLEIQRTEQGDSAMYLCASSLSIGGYGYTFGSGTRLTVV.

This chain connects TRBV5-1 to TRBJ2-6; weak D call: TRBD2 (6 bases). CDR3 length: 16 amino acids. Germline CDR1 SGHRS, CDR2 YFSETQ. V was cut by 0 bases and J by 8 bases, with 15 bases left in between. The DNA for the CDR3 is TGCGCCAGCAGCTTGGCCGGGAGTCAGGGCTCCAACGTCCTGACTTTC. Protein sequence: CASSLAGSQGSNVLTF.

The chain joins TRBV19 to TRBJ1-5; D gene unclear. From germline, CDR1 is LNHDA and CDR2 SQIVND (reference sequence). Trimming removed 7 bases from V and 5 bases from J, with 15 bases in between. This CDR3 contains 14 residues. CDR3 coding DNA: TGTGCCAGTAAGCGAGGTTCAGTGGATCAGCCCCAGCATTTT. It specifies CASKRGSVDQPQHF.

The rearrangement uses TRBV28 and TRBJ1-5, with D possibly being TRBD1 (6 bases). The CDR3 has 14 amino acids. Germline-derived CDR1 and CDR2 are MDHEN and SYDVKM. V lost 6 bases, J lost 4 bases, and 13 bases lay in between. The CDR3 loop is CASREGGVNQPQHF. CDR3 sequence (DNA): TGTGCCAGCAGGGAGGGGGGGGTGAATCAGCCCCAGCATTTT.

The genes are TRBV10-3 and TRBJ1-5; perhaps TRBD1 as D (6 bases). The length of the CDR3 is 15 residues. The ends were cut back, 5 bases at V and 1 base at J, with 12 bases in the middle. Germline loops: CDR1 ENHRY, CDR2 SYGVKD. CDR3 coding DNA: TGTGCCATCAGTTCCACAGGGTCGAGCAATCAGCCCCAGCATTTT. Its translation: CAISSTGSSNQPQHF.